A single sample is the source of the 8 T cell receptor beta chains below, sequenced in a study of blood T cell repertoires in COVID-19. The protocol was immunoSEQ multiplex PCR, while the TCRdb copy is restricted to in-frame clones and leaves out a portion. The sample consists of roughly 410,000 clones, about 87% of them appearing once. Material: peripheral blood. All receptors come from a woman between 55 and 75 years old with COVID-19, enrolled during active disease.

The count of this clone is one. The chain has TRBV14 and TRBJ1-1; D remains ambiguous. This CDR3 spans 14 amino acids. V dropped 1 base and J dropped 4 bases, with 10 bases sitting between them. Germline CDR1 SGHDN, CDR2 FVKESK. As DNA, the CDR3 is TGTGCCAGCAGCCAAGGAGGTCGGCGCACTGAAGCTTTCTTT. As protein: CASSQGGRRTEAFF.

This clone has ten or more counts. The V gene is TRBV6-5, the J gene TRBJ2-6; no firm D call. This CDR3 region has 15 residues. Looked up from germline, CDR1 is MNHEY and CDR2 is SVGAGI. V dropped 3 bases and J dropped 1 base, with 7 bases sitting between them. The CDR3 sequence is CASSYRDSGANVLTF. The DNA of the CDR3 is TGTGCCAGCAGTTATAGAGATTCTGGGGCCAACGTCCTGACTTTC.

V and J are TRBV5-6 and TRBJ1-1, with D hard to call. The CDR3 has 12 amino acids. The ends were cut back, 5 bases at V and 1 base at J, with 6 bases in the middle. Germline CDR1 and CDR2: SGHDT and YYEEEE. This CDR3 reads CASSRRNTEAFF. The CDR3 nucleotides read TGTGCCAGCAGTCGGAGGAACACTGAAGCTTTCTTT.

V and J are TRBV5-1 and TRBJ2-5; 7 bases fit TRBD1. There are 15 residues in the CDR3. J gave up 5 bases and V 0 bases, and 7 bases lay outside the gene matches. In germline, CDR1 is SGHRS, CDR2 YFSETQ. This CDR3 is CASSLAGQFAETQYF. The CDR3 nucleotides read TGCGCCAGCAGCTTGGCGGGACAGTTCGCGGAGACCCAGTACTTC.

The CDR3 nucleotides read TGTGCCAGCAGCTTAGCCGACAGAAACTATGGCTACACCTTC. Translated: CASSLADRNYGYTF. The chain is built from TRBV7-9 and TRBJ1-2, with D maybe TRBD1 (5 bases). Trimming left V 0 bases short and J 2 bases short, with 7 bases between. This CDR3 comprises 14 residues. Germline V lookup: CDR1 SEHNR, CDR2 FQNEAQ (reference sequence).

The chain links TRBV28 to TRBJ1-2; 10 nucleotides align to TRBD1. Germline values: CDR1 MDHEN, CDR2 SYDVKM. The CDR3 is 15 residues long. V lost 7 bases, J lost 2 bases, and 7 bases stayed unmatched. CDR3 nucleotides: TGTGCCAGCACTCCCCCGGACAGGGGGAACTATGGCTACACCTTC. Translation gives CASTPPDRGNYGYTF.

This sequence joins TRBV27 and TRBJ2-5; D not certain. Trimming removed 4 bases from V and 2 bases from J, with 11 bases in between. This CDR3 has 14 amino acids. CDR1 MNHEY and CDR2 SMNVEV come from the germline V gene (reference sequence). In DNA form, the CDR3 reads TGTGCCAGCAGTTCCTTGGGCAGTCAAGAGACCCAGTACTTC. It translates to CASSSLGSQETQYF.

The CDR3 coding sequence is TGTGCCAGCTCCTGGACCGGGATATCCACAGATACGCAGTATTTT. Its translation: CASSWTGISTDTQYF. The chain has TRBV27 and TRBJ2-3; TRBD2 is a possible D gene (5 bases). The CDR3 consists of 15 residues. From germline, CDR1 is MNHEY and CDR2 SMNVEV (reference sequence). V was pared by 8 bases and J by 2 bases, with 17 bases between.